The rows below give T cell receptor beta chains drawn from one sample of a study of breast tumors, draining lymph nodes, adjacent tissues. MiXCR, applied by TCRdb to the multiplex PCR reads, yields one record per CDR3 protein. The sample has 150,000 to 200,000 distinct CDR3 sequences; 33% are singletons. The source material was axillary lymph node tissue. These receptor sequences come from a female donor with breast cancer. Some clones in this sample may be carry-over from other donors' samples. Both conserved end residues are part of each CDR3. The D gene is left open where the match is weak. Size is stated for part of the rows, as once, few or many counts, or as a class when the clone is expanded.

V: TRBV12-3/TRBV12-4; D: .; J: TRBJ2-3; size: .; length: 14; CDR3: CASSRTRKRDTQYF; DNA: TGTGCCAGCAGTCGGACGAGAAAGAGAGATACGCAGTATTTT
V: TRBV18; D: TRBD1; J: TRBJ1-5; size: many; length: 13; CDR3: CASFTDRGQPQHF; DNA: TGTGCCAGCTTCACGGACAGGGGTCAGCCCCAGCATTTT
V: TRBV7-2; D: .; J: TRBJ2-3; size: many; length: 13; CDR3: CASSLTSPDTQYF; DNA: TGTGCCAGCAGCTTAACTAGCCCAGATACGCAGTATTTT
V: TRBV20-1; D: TRBD1; J: TRBJ1-5; size: few; length: 15; CDR3: CSAREFGQGLETQHF; DNA: TGCAGTGCTAGAGAATTCGGACAGGGGTTAGAGACCCAGCATTTT
V: TRBV19; D: TRBD1; J: TRBJ1-1; size: once; length: 15; CDR3: CASSPEQGARTEAFF; DNA: TGTGCCAGTAGTCCAGAACAGGGGGCGCGCACTGAAGCTTTCTTT
V: TRBV14; D: .; J: TRBJ1-1; size: .; length: 14; CDR3: CASSEGTGRTEAFF; DNA: TGTGCCAGCAGTGAAGGAACAGGGAGGACTGAAGCTTTCTTT
V: TRBV6-1; D: .; J: TRBJ2-3; size: few; length: 15; CDR3: CASSHGRGQADTQYF; DNA: TGTGCCAGCAGTCACGGCCGGGGGCAGGCAGATACGCAGTATTTT
V: TRBV4-1; D: TRBD1; J: TRBJ1-2; size: many; length: 16; CDR3: CASSQSGQGQSYGYTF; DNA: TGCGCCAGCAGCCAATCCGGACAGGGGCAGAGCTATGGCTACACCTTC
V: TRBV5-1; D: .; J: TRBJ2-2; size: many; length: 14; CDR3: CASSLEAFLGGLFF; DNA: TGCGCCAGCAGCTTGGAGGCTTTCCTGGGGGGGCTGTTTTTT
V: TRBV9; D: .; J: TRBJ1-2; size: .; length: 14; CDR3: CASSSGGVSYGYTF; DNA: TGTGCCAGCAGTAGCGGGGGGGTGAGCTATGGCTACACCTTC
V: TRBV20-1; D: TRBD2; J: TRBJ2-7; size: once; length: 15; CDR3: CSASGLAGGPGEQYF; DNA: TGCAGTGCTAGTGGTCTAGCGGGAGGGCCAGGCGAGCAGTACTTC
V: TRBV6-6; D: .; J: TRBJ1-5; size: .; length: 17; CDR3: CASYHLLDSRLNQPQHF; DNA: TGTGCCAGCTATCACTTATTGGACAGCAGATTGAATCAGCCCCAGCATTTT
V: TRBV4-3; D: .; J: TRBJ2-3; size: many; length: 17; CDR3: CASSPSPVWAGRDTQYF; DNA: TGCGCCAGCAGCCCAAGTCCGGTCTGGGCTGGCCGAGATACGCAGTATTTT
V: TRBV7-8; D: TRBD1; J: TRBJ1-3; size: many; length: 14; CDR3: CASTRDRAGNTIYF; DNA: TGTGCCAGCACCCGGGACAGGGCTGGAAACACCATATATTTT
V: TRBV9; D: .; J: TRBJ2-1; size: many; length: 15; CDR3: CASSVAEDPYNEQFF; DNA: TGTGCCAGCAGCGTAGCCGAGGATCCCTACAATGAGCAGTTCTTC
V: TRBV7-2; D: .; J: TRBJ2-3; size: once; length: 16; CDR3: CASSLGGARSTDTQYF; DNA: TGTGCCAGCAGCTTAGGAGGCGCAAGGAGCACAGATACGCAGTATTTT
V: TRBV4-1; D: .; J: TRBJ2-2; size: many; length: 12; CDR3: CASSQESGELFF; DNA: TGCGCCAGCAGCCAAGAATCCGGGGAGCTGTTTTTT
V: TRBV20-1; D: TRBD2; J: TRBJ2-3; size: many; length: 13; CDR3: CSAGLAGTDTQYF; DNA: TGCAGTGCGGGACTAGCGGGCACAGATACGCAGTATTTT
V: TRBV29-1; D: .; J: TRBJ2-7; size: .; length: 14; CDR3: CSGGAPPCSYEQYF; DNA: TGCAGCGGGGGTGCACCTCCGTGCTCCTACGAGCAGTACTTC
V: TRBV29-1; D: .; J: TRBJ1-4; size: many; length: 14; CDR3: CSVEKFATNEKLFF; DNA: TGCAGCGTGGAGAAATTTGCAACTAATGAAAAACTGTTTTTT
V: TRBV7-9; D: .; J: TRBJ1-2; size: many; length: 17; CDR3: CASSHWDPVRRNYGYTF; DNA: TGTGCCAGCAGCCACTGGGACCCCGTTAGAAGGAACTATGGCTACACCTTC
V: TRBV20-1; D: .; J: TRBJ1-6; size: .; length: 13; CDR3: CSAPLGAGFPLHF; DNA: TGCAGTGCCCCGTTAGGGGCAGGTTTCCCCCTCCACTTT
V: TRBV29-1; D: TRBD1; J: TRBJ2-7; size: many; length: 13; CDR3: CSAKRGQGYEQYF; DNA: TGCAGCGCCAAAAGGGGACAGGGGTACGAGCAGTACTTC
V: TRBV9; D: .; J: TRBJ2-7; size: .; length: 13; CDR3: CASSPRRGAQQYF; DNA: TGTGCCAGCAGCCCCCGCCGGGGTGCTCAGCAGTACTTC
V: TRBV10-2; D: TRBD1; J: TRBJ1-5; size: .; length: 14; CDR3: CASRATGVDQPQHF; DNA: TGCGCCAGCAGAGCGACAGGGGTGGATCAGCCCCAGCATTTT
V: TRBV9; D: .; J: TRBJ1-1; size: .; length: 13; CDR3: CASSVGLYTEAFF; DNA: TGTGCCAGCAGCGTAGGTCTGTACACTGAAGCTTTCTTT
V: TRBV27; D: TRBD1; J: TRBJ2-7; size: many; length: 12; CDR3: CASRDRAYEQYF; DNA: TGTGCCAGCAGGGACAGGGCCTACGAGCAGTACTTC
V: TRBV12-3/TRBV12-4; D: .; J: TRBJ2-5; size: .; length: 15; CDR3: CASSSGTGSLETQYF; DNA: TGTGCCAGCAGTTCGGGGACTGGGAGTTTGGAGACCCAGTACTTC
V: TRBV6-6; D: .; J: TRBJ1-5; size: many; length: 16; CDR3: CASSHSIGVGNQPQHF; DNA: TGTGCCAGCAGTCACTCGATTGGGGTTGGCAATCAGCCCCAGCATTTT
V: TRBV6-1; D: .; J: TRBJ2-2; size: many; length: 14; CDR3: CASSGRANTGELFF; DNA: TGTGCCAGCAGTGGGCGTGCAAACACCGGGGAGCTGTTTTTT
V: TRBV30; D: .; J: TRBJ1-5; size: many; length: 16; CDR3: CAWSKAGPFSNQPQHF; DNA: TGTGCCTGGAGTAAGGCGGGGCCGTTTAGCAATCAGCCCCAGCATTTT
V: TRBV7-6; D: .; J: TRBJ1-1; size: few; length: 17; CDR3: CASSLARQRGGNTEAFF; DNA: TGTGCCAGCAGCTTAGCGAGACAGCGAGGGGGAAACACTGAAGCTTTCTTT
V: TRBV6-1; D: .; J: TRBJ1-2; size: many; length: 11; CDR3: CASNPGVGYTF; DNA: TGTGCCAGCAACCCAGGGGTTGGCTACACCTTC
V: TRBV4-2; D: .; J: TRBJ2-5; size: many; length: 17; CDR3: CASSQVEGGGGGETQYF; DNA: TGTGCCAGCAGCCAAGTAGAGGGGGGGGGCGGGGGAGAGACCCAGTACTTC
V: TRBV5-1; D: .; J: TRBJ1-2; size: .; length: 14; CDR3: CASSAEQGYYGYAF; DNA: TGCGCCAGCAGCGCCGAACAGGGATACTATGGCTACGCCTTT
V: TRBV28; D: .; J: TRBJ2-7; size: few; length: 11; CDR3: CASRAGNEQYF; DNA: TGTGCCAGCCGGGCAGGGAACGAGCAGTACTTC
V: TRBV7-3; D: .; J: TRBJ1-1; size: .; length: 13; CDR3: CASSPYGGTEAFF; DNA: TGTGCCAGCAGCCCATACGGCGGCACTGAAGCTTTCTTT
V: TRBV6-5; D: TRBD2; J: TRBJ2-1; size: few; length: 16; CDR3: CASRGLAGGVYNEQFF; DNA: TGTGCCAGCAGAGGACTAGCGGGGGGGGTCTACAATGAGCAGTTCTTC
V: TRBV5-4; D: TRBD2; J: TRBJ2-3; size: .; length: 15; CDR3: CASSSLATGGVTQYF; DNA: TGTGCCAGCAGCTCGTTGGCTACCGGGGGGGTCACGCAGTATTTT
V: TRBV5-1; D: TRBD2; J: TRBJ2-3; size: .; length: 17; CDR3: CASRSGLAGGRPDTQYF; DNA: TGCGCCAGCAGATCGGGACTAGCGGGGGGGCGCCCAGATACGCAGTATTTT
V: TRBV5-1; D: .; J: TRBJ1-2; size: .; length: 16; CDR3: CASSLVPDRAHYGYTF; DNA: TGCGCCAGCAGCTTGGTGCCCGACAGAGCCCACTATGGCTACACCTTC
V: TRBV7-2; D: TRBD2; J: TRBJ2-7; size: many; length: 14; CDR3: CASSLVGGRGEQYF; DNA: TGTGCCAGCAGCTTAGTGGGCGGGAGAGGCGAGCAGTACTTC
V: TRBV11-2; D: .; J: TRBJ1-3; size: .; length: 16; CDR3: CASSLDTSFSGNTIYF; DNA: TGTGCCAGCAGCTTAGATACTTCTTTCTCTGGAAACACCATATATTTT
V: TRBV6-5; D: .; J: TRBJ2-7; size: few; length: 12; CDR3: CASGGHSYEQYF; DNA: TGTGCCAGCGGAGGACATTCCTACGAGCAGTACTTC
V: TRBV9; D: TRBD2; J: TRBJ2-7; size: .; length: 15; CDR3: CASSVGGLAGSEQYF; DNA: TGTGCCAGCAGCGTAGGCGGACTAGCGGGAAGCGAGCAGTACTTC
V: TRBV18; D: TRBD1; J: TRBJ2-5; size: few; length: 15; CDR3: CASSPTSTGGPTQYF; DNA: TGTGCCAGCTCACCAACGTCGACAGGGGGCCCGACCCAGTACTTC
V: TRBV12-3/TRBV12-4; D: .; J: TRBJ2-6; size: .; length: 22; CDR3: CASTPGLAFGNEQFFGANVLTF; DNA: .
V: TRBV19; D: .; J: TRBJ2-7; size: many; length: 14; CDR3: CASSAPGTSYEQYF; DNA: TGTGCCAGTAGTGCCCCCGGGACCAGCTACGAGCAGTACTTC
V: TRBV19; D: TRBD1; J: TRBJ1-1; size: few; length: 14; CDR3: CASTIGAGGTEAFF; DNA: TGTGCCAGTACCATAGGGGCAGGGGGCACTGAAGCTTTCTTT
V: TRBV28; D: .; J: TRBJ2-3; size: many; length: 12; CDR3: CASSLYADTQYF; DNA: TGTGCCAGCAGTTTATACGCAGATACGCAGTATTTT
V: TRBV7-9; D: .; J: TRBJ2-5; size: few; length: 13; CDR3: CASSTALIGAQYF; DNA: TGTGCCAGCAGCACAGCCTTAATAGGGGCCCAGTACTTC
V: TRBV29-1; D: .; J: TRBJ2-7; size: many; length: 12; CDR3: CSVEGWNYEQYF; DNA: TGCAGCGTTGAGGGGTGGAACTACGAGCAGTACTTC
V: TRBV25-1; D: TRBD1; J: TRBJ1-6; size: .; length: 15; CDR3: CASRRQGSYNSPLHF; DNA: TGTGCCAGCAGACGACAGGGCTCCTATAATTCACCCCTCCACTTT
V: TRBV20-1; D: .; J: TRBJ1-4; size: many; length: 11; CDR3: CSAGLNEKLFF; DNA: TGCAGTGCCGGATTAAATGAAAAACTGTTTTTT